This T cell receptor (beta chain) was sequenced in a study of blood T cell repertoires in COVID-19. Study in general: T cells, B-cell-depleted T cells, or PBMCs supplied cDNA or gDNA.

Per the authors' pipeline: Estimation of nucleated cell counts relied on the amplification of reference gene primers. Some clones are missing from TCRdb's copy, which holds only in-frame ones; the method was immunoSEQ multiplex PCR. V and J calls and clone size are copied from that table; D and trimming were computed from the DNA. The sample carries some 180,000 clones, around 83% recorded once. Germline CDR1 is LNHNV and CDR2 is YYDKDF (reference sequence). The CDR3 contains 16 residues. The V end was cut by 5 bases, the J end by 4 bases, with 18 bases between. This sequence joins TRBV15 and TRBJ2-1; a weak D match, TRBD2 (6 bases). The specimen sequenced was peripheral blood. The TCR sequence derives from a woman in her sixties or seventies who had recovered from COVID-19. The CDR3 region has the DNA TGTGCCACCAGCGAATCCCCTCTGGGGGGATACAATGAGCAGTTCTTC. It encodes CATSESPLGGYNEQFF.